The 5 T cell receptor beta chains in this list originate from one sample, sequenced in a study of blood T cell repertoires in COVID-19. Sequencing used immunoSEQ multiplex PCR; TCRdb keeps in-frame clones, though not all of them. The sample records around 100,000 clones, 87% being singletons. Sequencing was performed on peripheral blood. The receptors here all came from a human donor in a cohort sampled during active COVID-19.

V gene TRBV28 combines with J gene TRBJ2-7; D is unresolved. V gave up 5 bases and J gave up 2 bases, with 10 bases separating them. Germline CDR1 MDHEN, CDR2 SYDVKM. The CDR3 extends over 13 amino acids. This chain's CDR3 is CASSPEATYEQYF. CDR3 coding DNA: TGTGCCAGCAGTCCCGAGGCCACCTACGAGCAGTACTTC. The variable domain in full, completed from reference TRBV28 and TRBJ2-7, reads DVKVTQSSRYLVKRTGEKVFLECVQDMDHENMFWYRQDPGLGLRLIYFSYDVKMKEKGDIPEGYSVSREKKERFSLILESASTNQTSMYLCASSPEATYEQYFGPGTRLTVT.

The V call is TRBV7-6, the J call TRBJ2-7; 8 bases align to TRBD1. The CDR3 length is 15 residues. Germline CDR1 is SGHVS and CDR2 is FNYEAQ. The junction had 9 bases not matched to a gene; V was cut back by 7 bases and J by 1 base. CDR3 bases: TGTGCCAGCACCGCAGGGACAGGTTTTTCCTACGAGCAGTACTTC. Its protein product is CASTAGTGFSYEQYF.

This chain uses TRBV6-1 with TRBJ1-5; D is possibly TRBD1 (6 bases). Germline lookup yields CDR1 MNHNS and CDR2 SASEGT. Trimming stripped 3 bases from V and 0 bases from J, with 12 bases between. The CDR3 consists of 16 residues. CDR3: CASSDRDTYSNQPQHF. In DNA, the CDR3 is TGTGCCAGCAGTGACCGGGACACCTATAGCAATCAGCCCCAGCATTTT.

The genes are TRBV5-1 and TRBJ2-2; 12 bases match TRBD2. The CDR3 has 16 amino acids. Germline loops: CDR1 SGHRS, CDR2 YFSETQ. Trimming took 4 bases from V and 3 from J; bases not matched to a gene: 4. The CDR3 protein is CASSLWTSGDTGELFF. The CDR3 DNA follows: TGCGCCAGCAGCCTTTGGACTAGCGGGGACACCGGGGAGCTGTTTTTT.

The chain has TRBV19 and TRBJ2-2, with 9 bases fitting TRBD1. With 8 bases clipped from V and 5 bases from J, the junction kept 6 bases outside the gene matches. The CDR3 loop spans 14 amino acids. Germline V CDR1 and CDR2: LNHDA, SQIVND (reference sequence). CDR3 DNA sequence: TGTGCCAGTCGACAGGGGGGTTGGACCGGGGAGCTGTTTTTT. Its translation is CASRQGGWTGELFF.